These 9 T cell receptor beta chains share one sample of origin, sequenced in a study of PD-1 blockade in mismatch repair-deficient tumors (dated by TCRdb to 2016 to 2017). Libraries were built with the immunoSEQ multiplex PCR assay. TCRdb obtained this table from immuneACCESS and retained in-frame rearrangements with V and J assigned. These tables miss some clones; where compared with another copy, unresolved V genes account for less than half of the shortfall, and the remainder is unexplained. The sample profile shows some 97,000 clones; approximately 83% of them were found once. The top ten clonotypes cover around 6.6% of the sample. Material: peripheral blood, obtained less than 37 weeks after starting pembrolizumab. The source of these receptors is an adult with mismatch repair-deficient cancer.

This clone was recorded once. The CDR3, as DNA: TGTGCCAGTAGTATGGGACCTGGAAACACCATATATTTT. It specifies CASSMGPGNTIYF. This chain joins TRBV19 and TRBJ1-3; a possible D gene is TRBD1 (5 bases). The CDR3 extends over 13 amino acids. CDR1 and CDR2 (germline): LNHDA, SQIVND (reference sequence). The V end lost 3 bases, the J end lost 2 bases, and 5 bases lay between the germline ends.

The chain carries TRBV6-6 and TRBJ1-1; D not certain. Germline CDR1 is MNHNY and CDR2 is SVGAGI (reference sequence). CDR3 size: 12 residues. V lost 10 bases, J lost 4 bases, and 13 bases lay in between. Here the CDR3 DNA reads TGTGCCACCGGACCGCTGCGCACTGAAGCTTTCTTT. Encoded protein: CATGPLRTEAFF.

The chain uses TRBV19 and TRBJ1-1; a possible D gene is TRBD1 (6 bases). With 3 bases removed from V and 1 base from J, the gap between germline ends came to 12 bases. The germline V gene has CDR1 LNHDA and CDR2 SQIVND (reference sequence). The CDR3 totals 15 residues. CDR3 DNA: TGTGCCAGTAGTATTTACGGGACAAAGAACACTGAAGCTTTCTTT. Amino acids: CASSIYGTKNTEAFF. Complete variable domain (other parts from reference TRBV19 and TRBJ1-1): DGGITQSPKYLFRKEGQNVTLSCEQNLNHDAMYWYRQDPGQGLRLIYYSQIVNDFQKGDIAEGYSVSREKKESFPLTVTSAQKNPTAFYLCASSIYGTKNTEAFFGQGTRLTVV.

This clone was found a few times. The chain joins TRBV5-6 to TRBJ1-2; D unresolved. V lost 4 bases and J lost 6, with 13 bases in between. The CDR3 runs 13 residues. The germline gives CDR1 SGHDT, CDR2 YYEEEE. The CDR3 spells CASSRRAADGYTF. The CDR3 region has the DNA TGTGCCAGCAGCCGGAGAGCCGCGGATGGCTACACCTTC. Based on the CDR3 plus reference TRBV5-6 and TRBJ1-2, the full variable domain is DAGVTQSPTHLIKTRGQQVTLRCSPKSGHDTVSWYQQALGQGPQFIFQYYEEEERQRGNFPDRFSGHQFPNYSSELNVNALLLGDSALYLCASSRRAADGYTFGSGTRLTVV.

V gene TRBV5-4 combines with J gene TRBJ2-7; TRBD2 aligns across 12 bases. After removal of 10 bases from V and 3 bases from J, the junction contained 8 bases not matched to a gene. This CDR3 contains 14 residues. From germline, CDR1 is SGHNT and CDR2 YYREEE (reference sequence). Here the CDR3 DNA reads TGTGCCGTAAGGACTAGCGGGATGCGCTACGAGCAGTACTTC. Translated, it gives CAVRTSGMRYEQYF.

The chain links TRBV9 to TRBJ2-3; D call uncertain. CDR3 length: 14 amino acids. V was shortened by 4 bases and J by 3 bases, with 12 bases between the two germline ends. CDR1 and CDR2 (germline): SGDLS, YYNGEE. The CDR3 DNA reads TGTGCCAGCAGCAAGGCCGGTTATACAGATACGCAGTATTTT. Amino acid sequence: CASSKAGYTDTQYF.

The J gene is TRBJ2-1, the V gene TRBV4-1; D could derive from TRBD1 or TRBD2 (5 bases each). The length of the CDR3 is 16 residues. Per germline, CDR1 MGHRA and CDR2 YSYEKL. Trimming removed 2 bases from V and 9 bases from J, with 20 bases in between. This CDR3 is CASSQTGVWGILEQFF. In DNA, the CDR3 is TGCGCCAGCAGCCAAACGGGCGTGTGGGGGATACTTGAGCAGTTCTTC.

The V call is TRBV11-2, the J call TRBJ2-1; tentatively, D is TRBD2 (6 bases). The CDR3 runs to 13 residues. Germline loops: CDR1 SGHAT, CDR2 FQNNGV. The ends were cut back, 5 bases at V and 5 bases at J, with 10 bases in the middle. CDR3 nucleotides: TGTGCCAGCAGCCTACTAGCCCACAATGAGCAGTTCTTC. Protein sequence: CASSLLAHNEQFF.

DNA of the CDR3: TGTGCCACCCGCTCCGGGGGGAACTACGAGCAGTACTTC. Translating gives CATRSGGNYEQYF. This chain links TRBV10-3 with TRBJ2-7; 7 nucleotides align to TRBD2. The germline V gene has CDR1 ENHRY and CDR2 SYGVKD. The CDR3 has 13 amino acids. V gave up 10 bases and J gave up 3 bases; unmatched junction bases: 9.